This T cell receptor (beta chain) was sequenced in a study of T cell responses to AZD1222 COVID-19 vaccine. Looking at the study overall: Samples with a second dose at about 4 or about 12 weeks were pooled together.

Produced via immunoSEQ multiplex PCR; TCRdb's table is partial and in-frame only. The table has some 130,000 clones, about four fifths seen once. Findings and caveats of the study: Donor demographics were predominantly white British with a female majority; clonal diversity may be underestimated. Repertoires in all cases were sampled only once the peak T cell response had passed.

To note about this clone: Its antigen remains unidentified.

Trimming removed 3 bases from V and 4 bases from J; junction bases left unmatched: 7. This CDR3 comprises 16 residues. The germline V gene encodes CDR1 MNHEY and CDR2 SVGAGI. This TCR derives from an adult in good health. The chain combines TRBV6-5 with TRBJ1-2; 11 bases match TRBD1. Material: peripheral blood, obtained on day 0 of AZD1222 vaccination. DNA of the CDR3: TGTGCCAGCAGTTATAGGACAGGGGGCGCGGGCTATGGCTACACCTTC. Translated: CASSYRTGGAGYGYTF.